This T cell receptor beta chain appears in the sequencing data of a study of CD8 T cells in Susac syndrome. It was with random hexamers that about 0.45 to 1 ug RNA was reverse transcribed. TCRdb recomputed calls from the immunoSEQ multiplex PCR reads with MiXCR, one row per CDR3 protein. This table holds around 150,000 distinct CDR3 sequences, approximately 95% found once. The authors sequenced TCR beta from blood CD8+ and CD4+ T cells. This CDR3 contains 12 residues. V lost 8 bases to trimming and J lost 2 bases, with 9 bases between them. The gene calls are TRBV12-3 or TRBV12-4 and TRBJ2-5; D remains ambiguous. The TCR sequence derives from a human donor with multiple sclerosis. Sequences were obtained from CD4+ T cells from PBMCs. The CDR3 coding sequence is TGTGCCAGCCGAGGAATTCAAGAGACCCAGTACTTC. This translates into CASRGIQETQYF.